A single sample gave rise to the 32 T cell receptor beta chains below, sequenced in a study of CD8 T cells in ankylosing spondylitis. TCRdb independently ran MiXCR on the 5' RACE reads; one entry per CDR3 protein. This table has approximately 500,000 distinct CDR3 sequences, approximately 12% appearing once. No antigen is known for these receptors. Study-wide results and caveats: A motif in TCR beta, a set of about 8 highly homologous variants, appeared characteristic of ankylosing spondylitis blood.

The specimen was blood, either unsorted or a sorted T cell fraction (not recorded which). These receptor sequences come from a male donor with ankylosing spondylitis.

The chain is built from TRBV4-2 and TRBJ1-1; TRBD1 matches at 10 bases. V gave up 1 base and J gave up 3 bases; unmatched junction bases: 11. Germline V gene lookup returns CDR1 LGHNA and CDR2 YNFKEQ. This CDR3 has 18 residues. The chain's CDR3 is CASSQGNIDRGRDTEAFF. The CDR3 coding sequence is TGTGCCAGCAGCCAAGGAAATATCGACAGGGGGCGCGACACTGAAGCTTTCTTT.

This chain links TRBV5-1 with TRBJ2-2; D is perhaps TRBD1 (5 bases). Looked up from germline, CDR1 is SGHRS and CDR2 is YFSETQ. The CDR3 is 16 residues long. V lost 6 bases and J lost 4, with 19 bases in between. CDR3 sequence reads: CASKLGLGVATGELFF. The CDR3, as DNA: TGCGCCAGCAAGCTTGGCCTAGGGGTAGCCACCGGGGAGCTGTTTTTT.

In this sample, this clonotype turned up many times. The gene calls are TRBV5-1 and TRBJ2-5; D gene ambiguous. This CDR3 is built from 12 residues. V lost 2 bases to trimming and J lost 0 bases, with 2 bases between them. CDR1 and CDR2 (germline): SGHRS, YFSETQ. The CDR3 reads CASSFDQETQYF. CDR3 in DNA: TGCGCCAGCAGCTTTGACCAAGAGACCCAGTACTTC.

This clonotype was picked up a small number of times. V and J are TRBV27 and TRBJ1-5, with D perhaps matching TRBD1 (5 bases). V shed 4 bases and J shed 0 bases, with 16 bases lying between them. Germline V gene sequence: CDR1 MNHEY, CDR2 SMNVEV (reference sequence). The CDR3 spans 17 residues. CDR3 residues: CASSSTGRTYSNQPQHF. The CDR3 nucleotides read TGTGCCAGCAGTTCAACGGGACGGACCTATAGCAATCAGCCCCAGCATTTT.

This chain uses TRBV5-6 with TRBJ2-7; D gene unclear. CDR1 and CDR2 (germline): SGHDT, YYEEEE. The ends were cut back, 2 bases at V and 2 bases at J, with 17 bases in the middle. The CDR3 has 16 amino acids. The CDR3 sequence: CASSLIGQAKTYEQYV. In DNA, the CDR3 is TGTGCCAGCAGCTTAATTGGGCAGGCGAAAACCTACGAGCAGTACGTC.

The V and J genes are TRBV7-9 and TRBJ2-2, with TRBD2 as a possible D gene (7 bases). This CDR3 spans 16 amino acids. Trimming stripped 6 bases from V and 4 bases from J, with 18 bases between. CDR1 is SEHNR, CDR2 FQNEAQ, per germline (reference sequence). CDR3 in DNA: TGTGCCAGCAGACTGGGGGCGGGAGTCGTCACCGGGGAGCTGTTTTTT. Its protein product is CASRLGAGVVTGELFF.

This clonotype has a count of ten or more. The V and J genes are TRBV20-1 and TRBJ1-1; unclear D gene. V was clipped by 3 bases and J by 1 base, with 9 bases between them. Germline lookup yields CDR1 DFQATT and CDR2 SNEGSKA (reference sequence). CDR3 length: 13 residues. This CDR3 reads CSASIQRNTEAFF. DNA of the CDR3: TGCAGTGCTAGTATCCAGAGGAACACTGAAGCTTTCTTT.

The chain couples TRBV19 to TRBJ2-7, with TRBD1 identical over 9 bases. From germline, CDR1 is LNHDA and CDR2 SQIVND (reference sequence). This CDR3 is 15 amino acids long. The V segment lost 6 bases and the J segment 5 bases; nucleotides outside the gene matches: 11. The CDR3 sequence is CASSPRQGGSHEQYF. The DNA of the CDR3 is TGTGCCAGTAGCCCTCGACAGGGGGGTTCGCACGAGCAGTACTTC. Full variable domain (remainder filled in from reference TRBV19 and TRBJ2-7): DGGITQSPKYLFRKEGQNVTLSCEQNLNHDAMYWYRQDPGQGLRLIYYSQIVNDFQKGDIAEGYSVSREKKESFPLTVTSAQKNPTAFYLCASSPRQGGSHEQYFGPGTRLTVT.

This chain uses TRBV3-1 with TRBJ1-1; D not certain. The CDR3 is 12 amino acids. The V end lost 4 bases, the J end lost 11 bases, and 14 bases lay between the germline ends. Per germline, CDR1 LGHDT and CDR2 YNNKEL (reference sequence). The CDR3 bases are TGTGCCAGCAGCCTCGACGAACGACGGGCTTTCTTT. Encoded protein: CASSLDERRAFF.

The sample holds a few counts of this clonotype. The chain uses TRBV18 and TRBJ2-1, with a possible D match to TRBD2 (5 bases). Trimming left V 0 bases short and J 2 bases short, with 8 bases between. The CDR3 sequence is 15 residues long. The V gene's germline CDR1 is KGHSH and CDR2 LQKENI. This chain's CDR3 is CASSPPGDPYNEQFF. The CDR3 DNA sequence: TGTGCCAGCTCACCACCGGGAGATCCCTACAATGAGCAGTTCTTC.

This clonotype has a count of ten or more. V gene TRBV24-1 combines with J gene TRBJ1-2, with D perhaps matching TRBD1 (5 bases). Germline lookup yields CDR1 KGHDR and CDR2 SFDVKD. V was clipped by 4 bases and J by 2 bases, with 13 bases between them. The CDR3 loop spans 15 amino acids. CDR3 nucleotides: TGTGCCACCAGTGACCCCGGGTCAGGGAACTATGGCTACACCTTC. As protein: CATSDPGSGNYGYTF.

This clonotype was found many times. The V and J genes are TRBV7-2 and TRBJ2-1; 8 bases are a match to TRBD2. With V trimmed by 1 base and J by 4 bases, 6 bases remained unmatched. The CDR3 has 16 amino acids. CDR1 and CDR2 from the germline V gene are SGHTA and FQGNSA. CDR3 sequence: CASSLVLSGGYNEQFF. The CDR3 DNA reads TGTGCCAGCAGCTTAGTCTTGAGCGGGGGTTACAATGAGCAGTTCTTC. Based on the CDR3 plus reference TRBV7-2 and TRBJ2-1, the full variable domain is GAGVSQSPSNKVTEKGKDVELRCDPISGHTALYWYRQSLGQGLEFLIYFQGNSAPDKSGLPSDRFSAERTGGSVSTLTIQRTQQEDSAVYLCASSLVLSGGYNEQFFGPGTRLTVL.

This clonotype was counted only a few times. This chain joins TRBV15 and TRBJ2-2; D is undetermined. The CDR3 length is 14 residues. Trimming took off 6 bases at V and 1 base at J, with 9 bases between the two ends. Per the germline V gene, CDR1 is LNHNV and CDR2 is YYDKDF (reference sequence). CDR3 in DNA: TGTGCCACCAGGGCAGGCCTGAACACCGGGGAGCTGTTTTTT. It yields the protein CATRAGLNTGELFF.

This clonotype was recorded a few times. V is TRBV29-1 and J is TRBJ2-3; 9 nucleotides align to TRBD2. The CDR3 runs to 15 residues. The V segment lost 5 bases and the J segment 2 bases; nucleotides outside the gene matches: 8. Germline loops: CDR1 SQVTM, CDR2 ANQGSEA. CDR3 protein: CSVLRAGGDTDTQYF. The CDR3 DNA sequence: TGCAGCGTTTTAAGGGCGGGAGGGGACACAGATACGCAGTATTTT.

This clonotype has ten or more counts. The CDR3 DNA reads TGCGCCAGCAGCCCGGGACAGGGGAATCTTGAGCAGTTCTTC. This translates into CASSPGQGNLEQFF. The chain recombines TRBV5-1 with TRBJ2-1; TRBD1 matches 10 bases. Germline trimming cut 4 bases from V and 9 bases from J; bases unmatched to any gene: 7. The germline CDR1 and CDR2 sequences are SGHRS and YFSETQ. CDR3 size: 14 residues.

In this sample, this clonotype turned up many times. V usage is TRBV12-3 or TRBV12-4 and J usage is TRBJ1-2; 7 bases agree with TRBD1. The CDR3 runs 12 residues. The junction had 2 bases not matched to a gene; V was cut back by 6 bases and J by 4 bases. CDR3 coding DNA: TGTGCCAGCAGCCGGGACAGCTATGGCTACACCTTC. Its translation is CASSRDSYGYTF.

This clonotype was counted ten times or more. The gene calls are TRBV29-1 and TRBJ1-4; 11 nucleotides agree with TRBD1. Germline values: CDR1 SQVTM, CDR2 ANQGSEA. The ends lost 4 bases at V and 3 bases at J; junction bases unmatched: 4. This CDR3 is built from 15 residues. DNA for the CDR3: TGCAGCGTTGGGAGGGGACAGGGGGCTAATGAAAAACTGTTTTTT. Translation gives CSVGRGQGANEKLFF.

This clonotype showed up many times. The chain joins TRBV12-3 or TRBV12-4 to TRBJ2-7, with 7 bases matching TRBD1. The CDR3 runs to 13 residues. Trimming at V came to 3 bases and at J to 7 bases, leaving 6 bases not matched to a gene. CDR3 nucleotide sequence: TGTGCCAGCAGTTTCGGACAGGCACTTGAGCAGTACTTC. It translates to CASSFGQALEQYF.

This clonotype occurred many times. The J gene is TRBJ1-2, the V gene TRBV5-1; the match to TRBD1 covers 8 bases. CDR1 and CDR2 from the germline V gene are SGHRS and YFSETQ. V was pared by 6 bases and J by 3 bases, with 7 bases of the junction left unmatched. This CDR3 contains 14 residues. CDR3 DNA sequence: TGCGCCAGCAAGCGACAGGGGACGGACTATGGCTACACCTTC. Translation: CASKRQGTDYGYTF.

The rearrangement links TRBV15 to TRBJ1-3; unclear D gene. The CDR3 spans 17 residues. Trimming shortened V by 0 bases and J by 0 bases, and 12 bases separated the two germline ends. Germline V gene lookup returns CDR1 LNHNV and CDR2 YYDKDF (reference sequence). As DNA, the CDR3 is TGTGCCACCAGCAGAGATCCTCCGGCAACCTCTGGAAACACCATATATTTT. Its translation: CATSRDPPATSGNTIYF.

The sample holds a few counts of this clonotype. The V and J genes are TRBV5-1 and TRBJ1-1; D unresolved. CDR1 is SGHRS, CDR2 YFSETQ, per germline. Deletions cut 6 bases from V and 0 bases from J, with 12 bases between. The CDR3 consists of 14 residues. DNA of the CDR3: TGCGCCAGCAAGAGAGGGTCCATGAACACTGAAGCTTTCTTT. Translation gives CASKRGSMNTEAFF.

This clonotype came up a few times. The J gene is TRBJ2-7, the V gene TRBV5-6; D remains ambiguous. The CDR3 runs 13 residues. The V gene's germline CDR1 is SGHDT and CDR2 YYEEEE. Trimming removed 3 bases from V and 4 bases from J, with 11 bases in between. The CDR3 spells CASSWAQRYEQYF. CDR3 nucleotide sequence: TGTGCCAGCAGCTGGGCCCAACGATACGAGCAGTACTTC.

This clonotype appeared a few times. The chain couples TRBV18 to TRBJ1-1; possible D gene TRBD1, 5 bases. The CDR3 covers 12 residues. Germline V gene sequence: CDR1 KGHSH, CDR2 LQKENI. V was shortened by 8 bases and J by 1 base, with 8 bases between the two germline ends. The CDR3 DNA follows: TGTGCCAGCGGCGACAGGAACACTGAAGCTTTCTTT. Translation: CASGDRNTEAFF.

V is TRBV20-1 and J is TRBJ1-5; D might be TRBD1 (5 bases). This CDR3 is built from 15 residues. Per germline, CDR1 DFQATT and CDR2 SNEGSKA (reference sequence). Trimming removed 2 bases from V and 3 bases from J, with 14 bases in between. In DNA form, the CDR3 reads TGCAGTGCTAGATGGGGAGGGGACTTCAATCAGCCCCAGCATTTT. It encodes CSARWGGDFNQPQHF.

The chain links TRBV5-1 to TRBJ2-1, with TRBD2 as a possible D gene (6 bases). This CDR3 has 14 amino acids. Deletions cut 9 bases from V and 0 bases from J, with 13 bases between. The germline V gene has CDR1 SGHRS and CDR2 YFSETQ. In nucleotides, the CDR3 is TGCGCCACCGGGAGCGACAGCTCCTACAATGAGCAGTTCTTC. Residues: CATGSDSSYNEQFF.

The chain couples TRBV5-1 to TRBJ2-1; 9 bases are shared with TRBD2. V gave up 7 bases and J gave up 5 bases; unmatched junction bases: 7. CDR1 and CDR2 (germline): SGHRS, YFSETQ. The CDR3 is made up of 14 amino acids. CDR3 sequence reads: CASSIAGANNEQFF. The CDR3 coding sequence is TGCGCCAGCTCCATAGCGGGAGCGAACAATGAGCAGTTCTTC.

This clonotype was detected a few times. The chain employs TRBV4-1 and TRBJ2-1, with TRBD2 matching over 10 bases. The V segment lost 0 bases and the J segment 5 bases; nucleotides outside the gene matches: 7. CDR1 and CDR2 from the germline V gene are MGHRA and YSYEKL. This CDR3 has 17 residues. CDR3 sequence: CASSQEDLAGEDNEQFF. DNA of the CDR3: TGCGCCAGCAGCCAAGAGGATCTAGCGGGAGAGGACAATGAGCAGTTCTTC.

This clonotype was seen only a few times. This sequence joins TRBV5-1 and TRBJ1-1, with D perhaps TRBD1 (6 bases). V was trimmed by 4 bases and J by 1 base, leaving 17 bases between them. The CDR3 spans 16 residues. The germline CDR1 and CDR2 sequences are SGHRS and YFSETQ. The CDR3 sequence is CASSGGPGGENTEAFF. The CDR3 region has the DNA TGCGCCAGCAGCGGCGGCCCTGGGGGCGAGAACACTGAAGCTTTCTTT. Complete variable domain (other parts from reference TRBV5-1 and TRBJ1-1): KAGVTQTPRYLIKTRGQQVTLSCSPISGHRSVSWYQQTPGQGLQFLFEYFSETQRNKGNFPGRFSGRQFSNSRSEMNVSTLELGDSALYLCASSGGPGGENTEAFFGQGTRLTVV.

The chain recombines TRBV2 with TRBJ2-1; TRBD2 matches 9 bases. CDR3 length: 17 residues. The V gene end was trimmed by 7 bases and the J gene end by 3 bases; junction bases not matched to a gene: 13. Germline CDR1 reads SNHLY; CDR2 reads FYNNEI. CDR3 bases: TGTGCCAGCAACAGGGTAAGAGTAGCGGGAGACTACAATGAGCAGTTCTTC. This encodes CASNRVRVAGDYNEQFF. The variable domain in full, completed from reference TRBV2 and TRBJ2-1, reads EPEVTQTPSHQVTQMGQEVILRCVPISNHLYFYWYRQILGQKVEFLVSFYNNEISEKSEIFDDQFSVERPDGSNFTLKIRSTKLEDSAMYFCASNRVRVAGDYNEQFFGPGTRLTVL.

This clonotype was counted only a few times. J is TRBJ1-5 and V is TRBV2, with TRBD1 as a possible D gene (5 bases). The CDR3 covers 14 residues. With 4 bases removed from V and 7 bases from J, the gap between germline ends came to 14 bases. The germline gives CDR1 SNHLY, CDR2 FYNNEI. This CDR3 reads CASSGERGGQPQHF. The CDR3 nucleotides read TGTGCCAGCAGTGGGGAGAGGGGTGGACAGCCCCAGCATTTT.

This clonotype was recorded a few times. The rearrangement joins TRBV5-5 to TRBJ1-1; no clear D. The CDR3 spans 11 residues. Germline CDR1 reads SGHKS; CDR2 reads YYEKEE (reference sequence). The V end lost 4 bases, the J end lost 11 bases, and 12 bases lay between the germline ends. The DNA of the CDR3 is TGTGCCAGCAGCAGCATCAGGATGGCTTTCTTT. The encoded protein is CASSSIRMAFF.

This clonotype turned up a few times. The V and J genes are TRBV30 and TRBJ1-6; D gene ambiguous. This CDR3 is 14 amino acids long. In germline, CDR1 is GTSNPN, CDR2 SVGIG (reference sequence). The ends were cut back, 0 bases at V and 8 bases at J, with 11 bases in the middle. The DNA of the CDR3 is TGTGCCTGGAGTGTAACGACCTGGGATTCACCCCTCCACTTT. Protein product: CAWSVTTWDSPLHF.